Sequencing of this TCR beta chain was carried out in a study of blood T cell repertoires in COVID-19. Study at large: Whether acute or convalescent, the COVID-19 samples came from the United States, Italy and Spain. The analysed material was cDNA or gDNA that came from T cells, B-cell-depleted T cells, or PBMCs.

This clone was detected once. Trimming removed 1 base from V and 5 bases from J; junction bases left unmatched: 2. Germline CDR1 and CDR2: SGHAT and FQNNGV. This CDR3 is 16 amino acids long. Original data processing: How many nucleated cells were present was estimated from reference gene primer amplification. The data were produced by immunoSEQ multiplex PCR, yet TCRdb's version contains in-frame clones alone and is incomplete. Clone size and the V and J calls come from that table; the DNA yielded D and trimming. The repertoire has about 86,000 clones, approximately 88% of them found once; the top ten carry roughly a third.

Sequenced sample: peripheral blood. This chain joins TRBV11-2 and TRBJ2-1, with 13 bases lining up with TRBD2. The source is a woman older than 75 with active or convalescent COVID-19. In DNA form, the CDR3 reads TGTGCCAGCAGCTTAGCGACTAGCGGGAGGAACAATGAGCAGTTCTTC. Its protein is CASSLATSGRNNEQFF.